Here is one T cell receptor beta chain with its context. The clone's antigen remains unknown. Nothing much larger sits one base from this clone, and base qualities are not available. The sample belongs to a study of blood T cell repertoires in COVID-19 (TCRdb year 2020). In terms of the full investigation: Collaborator samples came from the United States, Italy and Spain and covered acute and convalescent phases of COVID-19. The prospective study material was composed of cDNA or gDNA derived from T cells, B-cell-depleted T cells, or PBMCs. The samples were drawn from the first 160 participants of the ongoing ImmuneRACE study and from over 950 subjects provided by 6 global collaborators. The repertoires were made available in a free public database intended to serve as a resource for research on the immune response to SARS-CoV-2. Where HLA class I and class II types were available, the types were taken from metadata supplied by the sample provider, not from assay-based typing. Sample metadata almost always included a de-identified subject ID, COVID-19 status, age in years and sex. Subjects who had been exposed to COVID-19, were actively infected with it, or had recovered from it provided the deeply sampled blood TCRbeta repertoires that made up the dataset. The study at large found these results: Clinical and demographic metadata were provided uncurated, with the amount varying by source and participant.

Reading from cysteine to phenylalanine, the CDR3 counts 13 amino acids. CDR3 DNA is the only sequence kept; it has 39 bases, read in frame from the first base. V was cut back by 5 bases and J by 8 bases, leaving a gap of 13 bases between them. Participants in the prospective study were enrolled through a virtual design, were aged 18 to 89 years, and lived in approximately 24 United States geographic areas. In the prospective study, participants were assigned to cohorts based on the clinical history participants reported in a screening survey and a study questionnaire. For ImmuneRACE Cohort 3, a participant was defined as recovered based on two consecutive negative NP/OP PCR tests, clearance by a healthcare professional, or resolution of symptoms. Each participant in the prospective study had whole blood, serum and a nasopharyngeal or oropharyngeal swab collected by mobile phlebotomists. Additional blood draws and questionnaires over an approximately two-month period could optionally be provided by prospective study participants. Before DNA extraction, prospective study blood samples were shipped either frozen or at room temperature.

TCRbeta CDR3 regions were amplified from genomic DNA by means of the immunoSEQ Assay, a bias-controlled multiplex PCR. The source study handled its data this way. Within the assay, amplification of reference gene primers was used to estimate how many nucleated cells each sample contained. To quantify the absolute abundance of each unique TCRbeta CDR3 rearrangement, sequence reads were collapsed and filtered. For each sample, productive Simpson clonality was calculated as the square root of Simpson's diversity index across productive rearrangements. TCRdb's version of the immuneACCESS table is confined to in-frame rearrangements and falls short of the full clone set. An unresolved V gene accounts for under half of the shortfall where checked; the remainder is of unknown origin. V, J and clone size are those of that table, while D and trimming were read from the DNA. This sample is represented by over 300,000 clones; over 75% of them were singletons. The top ten constitute under 2.5% of the sample.

This receptor chain uses TRBV12-3 or TRBV12-4 and TRBJ1-5, with the identity of the D gene unclear. Sequenced material: PBMCs or T cells enriched from blood (not recorded which). This receptor was identified in a man between 25 and 39 years old who had recovered from COVID-19. The nucleotides read TGTGCCAGCAGTACCACCATCGGGAAGCCCCAGCATTTT. The translation is CASSTTIGKPQHF.